This T cell receptor (beta chain) was profiled in a study of blood T cell repertoires in COVID-19. Exposed study participants had met a COVID-19 case within 2 weeks before entry. In germline, CDR1 is LGHDT, CDR2 YNNKEL (reference sequence). The CDR3 is made up of 15 amino acids. Trimming removed 1 base at V and 3 bases at J, with 12 bases between. The data were produced by immunoSEQ multiplex PCR, yet TCRdb's version contains in-frame clones alone and is incomplete. Among about 200,000 clones, 84% were seen once, and the ten largest hold about 3.2%. Sequenced sample: PBMCs or T cells enriched from blood (not recorded which). The sequence was obtained from a woman under 40 who had been exposed to COVID-19. The rearrangement joins TRBV3-1 (or the pseudogene TRBV3-2) to TRBJ1-1; perhaps TRBD1 as D (5 bases). The CDR3 reads CASSQAPGFDTEAFF. CDR3 nucleotide sequence: TGTGCCAGCAGCCAAGCTCCAGGGTTTGACACTGAAGCTTTCTTT.